The 32 T cell receptor beta chains given below trace back to one sample, sequenced in a study of a mutant IDH1 vaccine in newly diagnosed glioma (dated by TCRdb to about 2021). What the time point label conveys for this sample: baseline, week 1 (first vaccination visit). The sample's treatment or condition label, decoded: pre-vaccination baseline after standard-of-care therapy. Receptor libraries were prepared by the immunoSEQ multiplex PCR assay. TCRdb obtained this table from immuneACCESS and retained in-frame rearrangements with V and J assigned. These tables miss some clones; where compared with another copy, unresolved V genes account for less than half of the shortfall, and the remainder is unexplained. The sample contains around 88,000 clones, roughly 77% of them found a single time. 7.5% of the sample lies in the top ten. Sequenced material: PBMCs, taken from a glioma patient treated with radiotherapy, temozolomide or both. The receptors shown here come from a man between 40 and 49 years old with glioma.

The V and J genes are TRBV2 and TRBJ1-3; unclear D gene. Trimming removed 9 bases at V and 0 bases at J, with 9 bases between. Germline V gene sequence: CDR1 SNHLY, CDR2 FYNNEI. This CDR3 comprises 13 residues. The CDR3 coding sequence is TGTGCCAGAAGGGCCTCCTCTGGAAACACCATATATTTT. Translating it yields CARRASSGNTIYF.

This chain links TRBV30 with TRBJ2-5; D possibly corresponds to TRBD1 (5 bases). The V and J ends lost 5 bases and 4 bases respectively, with 14 bases between them. The germline V gene has CDR1 GTSNPN and CDR2 SVGIG (reference sequence). The CDR3 sequence is 13 residues long. The CDR3 DNA sequence: TGTGCCTGGGCCAACAAGGGGCGAGAGACCCAGTACTTC. Translating it yields CAWANKGRETQYF. Supplemented by reference TRBV30 and TRBJ2-5, the full variable domain reads SQTIHQWPATLVQPVGSPLSLECTVEGTSNPNLYWYRQAAGRGLQLLFYSVGIGQISSEVPQNLSASRPQDRQFILSSKKLLLSDSGFYLCAWANKGRETQYFGPGTRLLVL.

The chain employs TRBV18 and TRBJ2-3, with 8 bases aligning to TRBD1. Germline trimming cut 1 base from V and 0 bases from J; bases unmatched to any gene: 9. This CDR3 has 18 amino acids. Germline V CDR1 and CDR2: KGHSH, LQKENI. CDR3 sequence (DNA): TGTGCCAGCTCACCACTCTTGCCGACAGGGGTGAGCACAGATACGCAGTATTTT. Protein product: CASSPLLPTGVSTDTQYF.

The chain combines TRBV6-5 with TRBJ2-3; D gene uncertain. CDR1 is MNHEY, CDR2 SVGAGI, per germline. The CDR3 covers 14 residues. V was cut by 2 bases and J by 1 base, with 7 bases left in between. The CDR3 DNA reads as TGTGCCAGCAGTTACAACGGCGGCACAGATACGCAGTATTTT. It codes for CASSYNGGTDTQYF.

This sequence joins TRBV11-2 and TRBJ2-4; D not certain. This CDR3 comprises 12 residues. V lost 5 bases to trimming and J lost 10 bases, with 12 bases between them. Per germline, CDR1 SGHAT and CDR2 FQNNGV. The CDR3 reads CASSRYEWIQYF. Here the CDR3 DNA reads TGTGCCAGCAGCCGCTATGAGTGGATTCAGTACTTC.

V is TRBV2 and J is TRBJ2-3; the D gene is possibly TRBD2 (6 bases). Germline V lookup: CDR1 SNHLY, CDR2 FYNNEI. V was shortened by 8 bases and J by 8 bases, with 23 bases between the two germline ends. CDR3 length: 15 amino acids. Written as DNA, the CDR3 is TGTGCCAGCCGACCCTCGGCGGGGTCTTGGGGTACGCAGTATTTT. This sequence encodes CASRPSAGSWGTQYF. The full variable domain, in which reference TRBV2 and TRBJ2-3 provide the parts outside the CDR3, is EPEVTQTPSHQVTQMGQEVILRCVPISNHLYFYWYRQILGQKVEFLVSFYNNEISEKSEIFDDQFSVERPDGSNFTLKIRSTKLEDSAMYFCASRPSAGSWGTQYFGPGTRLTVL.

The chain carries TRBV4-2 and TRBJ2-7, with 10 positions matching TRBD1. Per the germline V gene, CDR1 is LGHNA and CDR2 is YNFKEQ. Trimming removed 2 bases from V and 5 bases from J; junction bases left unmatched: 12. This CDR3 region has 17 residues. In nucleotides, the CDR3 is TGTGCCAGCAGCCAAAAAGGGGGGACAGGGGTCGTCCACGAGCAGTACTTC. This codes for CASSQKGGTGVVHEQYF.

The V gene is TRBV5-1, the J gene TRBJ2-5; the D is unclear. The CDR3 has 11 amino acids. The V end was cut by 0 bases, the J end by 5 bases, with 2 bases between. From germline, CDR1 is SGHRS and CDR2 YFSETQ. The CDR3 DNA sequence: TGCGCCAGCAGCTTGGCGGAGACCCAGTACTTC. Its protein is CASSLAETQYF.

CDR3 sequence (DNA): TGTGCCAGCAGTTACGTGGACTTTAACTATGGCTACACCTTC. It encodes CASSYVDFNYGYTF. V gene TRBV6-5 combines with J gene TRBJ1-2; no clear D. V was cut by 2 bases and J by 1 base, with 8 bases left in between. The CDR3 runs to 14 residues. CDR1 MNHEY and CDR2 SVGAGI come from the germline V gene.

This clone has only one observation. The genes are TRBV9 and TRBJ2-5; tentative D call: TRBD2 (6 bases). CDR1 SGDLS and CDR2 YYNGEE come from the germline V gene. The length of the CDR3 is 14 residues. Trimming removed 2 bases at V and 4 bases at J, with 12 bases between. Here the CDR3 reads CASSVGRSGETQYF. Here the CDR3 DNA reads TGTGCCAGCAGCGTGGGGAGGTCTGGAGAGACCCAGTACTTC.

This chain joins TRBV4-3 and TRBJ2-1, with D possibly TRBD2 on 6 matching bases. With 4 bases removed from V and 0 bases from J, the gap between germline ends came to 7 bases. There are 14 residues in the CDR3. Germline lookup yields CDR1 LGHNA and CDR2 YSLEER. CDR3 sequence reads: CASSPGSSYNEQFF. CDR3 nucleotide sequence: TGCGCCAGCAGCCCCGGGAGCTCCTACAATGAGCAGTTCTTC.

The J gene is TRBJ1-5, the V gene TRBV6-6; D call uncertain. This CDR3 has 13 residues. Germline loops: CDR1 MNHNY, CDR2 SVGAGI (reference sequence). V lost 6 bases, J lost 6 bases, and 12 bases lay in between. The CDR3 DNA reads as TGTGCCAGCAGGGCCGAGGTTGGTCAGCCCCAGCATTTT. This sequence encodes CASRAEVGQPQHF.

The chain carries TRBV5-6 and TRBJ1-5; tentatively, D is TRBD1 (5 bases). This CDR3 has 16 amino acids. Looked up from germline, CDR1 is SGHDT and CDR2 is YYEEEE. The V gene lost 4 bases and the J gene lost 0 bases, with 14 bases spanning the gap. The CDR3 protein is CASSPGTGASNQPQHF. In DNA, the CDR3 is TGTGCCAGCAGCCCCGGGACGGGAGCTAGCAATCAGCCCCAGCATTTT.

The chain is built from TRBV9 and TRBJ2-7, with TRBD1 identical over 7 bases. The V gene end was trimmed by 5 bases and the J gene end by 5 bases; junction bases not matched to a gene: 7. The CDR3 covers 13 residues. Germline assignment: CDR1 SGDLS and CDR2 YYNGEE. Here the CDR3 DNA reads TGTGCCAGCAGTCAGGGGGTTGCCAACGAGCAGTACTTC. It is translated as CASSQGVANEQYF. Full variable domain (missing parts from reference TRBV9 and TRBJ2-7): DSGVTQTPKHLITATGQRVTLRCSPRSGDLSVYWYQQSLDQGLQFLIQYYNGEERAKGNILERFSAQQFPDLHSELNLSSLELGDSALYFCASSQGVANEQYFGPGTRLTVT.

The chain recombines TRBV4-3 with TRBJ2-1; no reliable D call. Looked up from germline, CDR1 is LGHNA and CDR2 is YSLEER. The CDR3 loop spans 11 amino acids. V was clipped by 0 bases and J by 9 bases, with 3 bases between them. As DNA, the CDR3 is TGCGCCAGCAGCCAAGAAAGTGAGCAGTTCTTC. Translation: CASSQESEQFF.

J is TRBJ1-4 and V is TRBV28; D possibly corresponds to TRBD1 (6 bases). The CDR3 has 14 amino acids. Germline assignment: CDR1 MDHEN and CDR2 SYDVKM. V was trimmed by 5 bases and J by 8 bases, leaving 15 bases between them. The CDR3 here is CASSPSGTREKLFF. As DNA, the CDR3 is TGTGCCAGCAGTCCCTCCGGGACAAGAGAAAAACTGTTTTTT.

This chain links TRBV7-2 with TRBJ1-2; D unclear. There are 13 residues in the CDR3. V lost 1 base and J 8 bases, leaving 11 bases between the germline ends. Looked up from germline, CDR1 is SGHTA and CDR2 is FQGNSA. The CDR3 DNA is TGTGCCAGCAGCTTAGGGACGGCGGGAGGCTACACCTTC. Residues: CASSLGTAGGYTF.

The chain couples TRBV7-3 to TRBJ2-7; D is undetermined. Looked up from germline, CDR1 is SGHTA and CDR2 is FQGTGA. Trimming took off 1 base at V and 6 bases at J, with 10 bases between the two ends. The CDR3 has 13 residues. The CDR3 is CASSLIASREQYF. The DNA of the CDR3 is TGTGCCAGCAGCTTAATTGCTAGTCGCGAGCAGTACTTC. The full variable domain, completed using reference TRBV7-3 and TRBJ2-7, is GAGVSQTPSNKVTEKGKYVELRCDPISGHTALYWYRQSLGQGPEFLIYFQGTGAADDSGLPNDRFFAVRPEGSVSTLKIQRTERGDSAVYLCASSLIASREQYFGPGTRLTVT.

The rearrangement joins TRBV7-2 to TRBJ2-5; D remains ambiguous. V was pared by 1 base and J by 7 bases, with 7 bases between. The germline CDR1 and CDR2 sequences are SGHTA and FQGNSA. The CDR3 contains 12 residues. The DNA of the CDR3 is TGTGCCAGCAGCTTAGATGGCTGGACCCAGTACTTC. This gives the protein CASSLDGWTQYF.

The chain has TRBV6-6 and TRBJ1-5; weak D call: TRBD1 (5 bases). The CDR3 is 15 amino acids. Germline V gives CDR1 MNHNY, CDR2 SVGAGI (reference sequence). Trimming removed 4 bases at V and 1 base at J, with 11 bases between. Here the CDR3 reads CASSFPRGSNQPQHF. CDR3 bases: TGTGCCAGCAGTTTCCCGCGGGGGAGCAATCAGCCCCAGCATTTT.

This chain links TRBV19 with TRBJ2-7; no definite D call. V was cut by 2 bases and J by 3 bases, with 11 bases left in between. CDR3 length: 14 amino acids. Germline lookup yields CDR1 LNHDA and CDR2 SQIVND (reference sequence). The CDR3, as DNA: TGTGCCAGTAGTATAAGGGCGGAACTCTACGAGCAGTACTTC. Translated, it gives CASSIRAELYEQYF.

This clone showed up just once. CDR3 sequence reads: CASSLDPTSRETQYF. As DNA, the CDR3 is TGTGCCAGCAGCTTAGACCCGACTAGTCGGGAGACCCAGTACTTC. The V and J genes are TRBV7-6 and TRBJ2-5, with a weak D call TRBD2 (6 bases). Germline assignment: CDR1 SGHVS and CDR2 FNYEAQ. The CDR3 length is 15 residues. V was shortened by 1 base and J by 5 bases, with 14 bases between the two germline ends.

In this sample, this clone turned up once. The rearrangement joins TRBV11-3 to TRBJ2-5; D is possibly TRBD2 (6 bases). The germline CDR1 and CDR2 sequences are SGHNT and YENEEA. This CDR3 comprises 14 residues. Trimming cost V 5 bases and J 5 bases, with 15 bases left between them. DNA for the CDR3: TGTGCCAGCAGCCCCTCCGGGAGAGGGGAGACCCAGTACTTC. Translated: CASSPSGRGETQYF.

The rearrangement links TRBV21-1 to TRBJ2-7. TRBV21-1 is a pseudogene locus. The CDR3 extends over 15 amino acids. This CDR3 is CASSSGLVFSYEQYF. The DNA of the CDR3 is TGTGCCAGCAGCTCCGGCCTGGTTTTCTCCTACGAGCAGTACTTC.

The chain has TRBV4-2 and TRBJ2-2; 11 bases are a match to TRBD2. V shed 2 bases and J 5 bases; nucleotides not matched to a gene: 10. The germline V gene has CDR1 LGHNA and CDR2 YNFKEQ. The CDR3 extends over 18 amino acids. CDR3 region: CASSQSIAGGPGTGELFF. CDR3 DNA: TGTGCCAGCAGCCAATCGATAGCGGGAGGGCCTGGAACCGGGGAGCTGTTTTTT.

This chain links TRBV19 with TRBJ2-3, with 7 bases lining up with TRBD1. The CDR3 contains 15 residues. V gave up 5 bases and J gave up 4 bases; unmatched junction bases: 9. Germline assignment: CDR1 LNHDA and CDR2 SQIVND (reference sequence). Here the CDR3 DNA reads TGTGCCAGTAGTGGAAACAGGGGCGGGCCAGATACGCAGTATTTT. Amino acids: CASSGNRGGPDTQYF.

J is TRBJ2-7 and V is TRBV19; 8 bases are a match to TRBD2. This CDR3 spans 14 amino acids. Germline V gene lookup returns CDR1 LNHDA and CDR2 SQIVND (reference sequence). The J segment lost 2 bases and the V segment lost 7 bases, leaving 7 bases of the junction unmatched. CDR3 protein: CASTRGGSTYEQYF. The DNA of the CDR3 is TGTGCCAGTACCCGGGGGGGCAGCACCTACGAGCAGTACTTC.

The V gene is TRBV5-1, the J gene TRBJ2-2; D is possibly TRBD2 (5 bases). This CDR3 region has 14 residues. Germline CDR1 is SGHRS and CDR2 is YFSETQ. V was cut by 4 bases and J by 6 bases, with 13 bases left in between. CDR3: CASSGSRESGELFF. The CDR3 DNA is TGCGCCAGCAGCGGGTCGAGGGAATCCGGGGAGCTGTTTTTT. The variable domain in full, with the rest retrieved from reference TRBV5-1 and TRBJ2-2, is KAGVTQTPRYLIKTRGQQVTLSCSPISGHRSVSWYQQTPGQGLQFLFEYFSETQRNKGNFPGRFSGRQFSNSRSEMNVSTLELGDSALYLCASSGSRESGELFFGEGSRLTVL.

V is TRBV30 and J is TRBJ2-7; TRBD1 matches 7 bases. V lost 6 bases to trimming and J lost 5 bases; unmatched junction nucleotides: 10. The CDR3 runs 13 residues. Per germline, CDR1 GTSNPN and CDR2 SVGIG (reference sequence). The CDR3 nucleotides read TGTGCCTGCGGACAGGCTCTAAAGGACGAGCAGTACTTC. Amino acids: CACGQALKDEQYF.

In its sample, this clone was seen many times. The chain uses TRBV28 and TRBJ1-1, with D possibly matching TRBD1 (5 bases). The CDR3 spans 16 residues. The V end lost 3 bases, the J end lost 0 bases, and 14 bases lay between the germline ends. Germline V CDR1 and CDR2: MDHEN, SYDVKM. CDR3 residues: CASSFPVRGMNTEAFF. As DNA, the CDR3 is TGTGCCAGCAGTTTTCCAGTTCGGGGGATGAACACTGAAGCTTTCTTT.

The CDR3 nucleotides read TGTGCCAGCAGTGCCATCCAAGGGACTGAAGCTTTCTTT. Translating it yields CASSAIQGTEAFF. The chain carries TRBV6-6 and TRBJ1-1; D uncertain. There are 13 residues in the CDR3. Germline V gene lookup returns CDR1 MNHNY and CDR2 SVGAGI (reference sequence). The V gene lost 5 bases and the J gene lost 5 bases, with 12 bases spanning the gap.

The chain combines TRBV4-1 with TRBJ2-5; D remains ambiguous. Judging by the DNA end, TRBJ2-7 fits better; the J call may be wrong. Per the germline V gene, CDR1 is MGHRA and CDR2 is YSYEKL. The CDR3 extends over 13 amino acids. The CDR3 coding sequence is TGCGCCAGCAGCCCCGGGCCGACCTACGAGCAGTACTTC. Its translation is CASSPGPTYEQYF.